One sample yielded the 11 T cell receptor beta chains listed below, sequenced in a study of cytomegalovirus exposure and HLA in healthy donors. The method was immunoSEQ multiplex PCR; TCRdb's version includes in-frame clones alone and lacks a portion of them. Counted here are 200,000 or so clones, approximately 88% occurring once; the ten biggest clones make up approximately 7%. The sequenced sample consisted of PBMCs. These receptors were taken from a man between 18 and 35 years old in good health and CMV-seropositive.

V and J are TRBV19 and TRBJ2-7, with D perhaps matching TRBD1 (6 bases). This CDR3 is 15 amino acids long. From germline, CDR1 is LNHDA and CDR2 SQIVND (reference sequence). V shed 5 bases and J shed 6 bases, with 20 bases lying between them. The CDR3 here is CASSPLTGPPGEQYF. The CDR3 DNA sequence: TGTGCCAGTAGTCCACTGACAGGTCCCCCCGGCGAGCAGTACTTC. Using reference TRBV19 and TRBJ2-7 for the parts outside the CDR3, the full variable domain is DGGITQSPKYLFRKEGQNVTLSCEQNLNHDAMYWYRQDPGQGLRLIYYSQIVNDFQKGDIAEGYSVSREKKESFPLTVTSAQKNPTAFYLCASSPLTGPPGEQYFGPGTRLTVT.

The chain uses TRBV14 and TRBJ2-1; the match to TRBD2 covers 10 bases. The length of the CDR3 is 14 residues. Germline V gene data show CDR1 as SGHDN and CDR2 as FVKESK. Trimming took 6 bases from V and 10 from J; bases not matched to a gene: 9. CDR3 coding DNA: TGTGCCAGCAGACCGTTAGCGGGAGGTTCGGAGCAGTTCTTC. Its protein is CASRPLAGGSEQFF.

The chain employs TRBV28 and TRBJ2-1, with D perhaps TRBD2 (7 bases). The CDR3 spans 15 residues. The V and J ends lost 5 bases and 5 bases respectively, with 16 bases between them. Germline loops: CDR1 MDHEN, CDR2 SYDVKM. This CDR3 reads CASSPARGRDNEQFF. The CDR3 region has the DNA TGTGCCAGCAGTCCGGCTAGGGGGAGGGACAATGAGCAGTTCTTC.

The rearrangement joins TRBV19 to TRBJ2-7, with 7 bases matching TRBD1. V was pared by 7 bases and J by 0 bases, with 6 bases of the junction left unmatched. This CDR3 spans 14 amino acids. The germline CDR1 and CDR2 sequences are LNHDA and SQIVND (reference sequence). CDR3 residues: CASTVGDSSYEQYF. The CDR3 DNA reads TGTGCCAGTACTGTCGGGGACAGCTCCTACGAGCAGTACTTC. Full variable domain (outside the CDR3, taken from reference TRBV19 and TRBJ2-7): DGGITQSPKYLFRKEGQNVTLSCEQNLNHDAMYWYRQDPGQGLRLIYYSQIVNDFQKGDIAEGYSVSREKKESFPLTVTSAQKNPTAFYLCASTVGDSSYEQYFGPGTRLTVT.

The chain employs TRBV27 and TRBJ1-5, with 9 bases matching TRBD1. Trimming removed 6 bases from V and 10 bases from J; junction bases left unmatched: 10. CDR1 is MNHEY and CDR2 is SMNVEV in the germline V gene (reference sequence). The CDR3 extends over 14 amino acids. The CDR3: CASRPTGGEFPQHF. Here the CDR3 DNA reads TGTGCCAGCAGACCGACAGGGGGGGAGTTTCCCCAGCATTTT.

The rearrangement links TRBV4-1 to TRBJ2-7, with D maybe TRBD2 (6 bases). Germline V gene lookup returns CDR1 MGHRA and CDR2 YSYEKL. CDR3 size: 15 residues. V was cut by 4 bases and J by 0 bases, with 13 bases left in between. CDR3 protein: CASSPSPSASYEQYF. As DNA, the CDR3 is TGCGCCAGCAGCCCTTCACCTAGCGCCTCCTACGAGCAGTACTTC.

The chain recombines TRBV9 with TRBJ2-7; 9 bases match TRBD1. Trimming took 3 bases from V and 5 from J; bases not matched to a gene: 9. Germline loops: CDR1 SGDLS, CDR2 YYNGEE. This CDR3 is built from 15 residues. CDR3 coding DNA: TGTGCCAGCAGCGCCCGGGGACAGGGCCATGACGAGCAGTACTTC. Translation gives CASSARGQGHDEQYF.

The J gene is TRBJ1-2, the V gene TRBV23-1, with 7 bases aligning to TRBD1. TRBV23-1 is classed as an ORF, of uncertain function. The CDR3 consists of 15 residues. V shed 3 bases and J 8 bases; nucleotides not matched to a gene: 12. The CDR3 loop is CASSQPYRGQNGYTF. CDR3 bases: TGCGCCAGCAGTCAGCCTTACAGGGGACAAAACGGCTACACCTTC.

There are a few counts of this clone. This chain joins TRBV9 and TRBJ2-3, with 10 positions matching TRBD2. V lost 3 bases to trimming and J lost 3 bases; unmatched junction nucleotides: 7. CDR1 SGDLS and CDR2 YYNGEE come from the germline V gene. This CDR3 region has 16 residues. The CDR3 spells CASSALAGAGTDTQYF. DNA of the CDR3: TGTGCCAGCAGCGCCCTAGCGGGAGCTGGGACAGATACGCAGTATTTT.

The CDR3 loop reads CASKSGRANTGELFF. The CDR3 nucleotides read TGTGCCAGCAAATCTGGCAGGGCGAACACCGGGGAGCTGTTTTTT. The chain combines TRBV25-1 with TRBJ2-2; possibly TRBD1 for D (5 bases). The CDR3 is made up of 15 amino acids. V was shortened by 7 bases and J by 0 bases, with 12 bases between the two germline ends. Germline V gene sequence: CDR1 MGHDK, CDR2 SYGVNS.

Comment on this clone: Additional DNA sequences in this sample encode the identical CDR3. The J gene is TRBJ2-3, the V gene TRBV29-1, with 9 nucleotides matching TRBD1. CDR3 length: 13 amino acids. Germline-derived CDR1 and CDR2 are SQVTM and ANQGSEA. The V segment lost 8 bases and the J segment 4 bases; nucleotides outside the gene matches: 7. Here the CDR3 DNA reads TGCAGCCTAGACAGGGGGAACGCAGATACGCAGTATTTT. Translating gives CSLDRGNADTQYF.